The present T cell receptor (beta chain) was sequenced within a study of identical twins. This clonotype was seen a handful of times. The antigen remains unidentified. The germline V gene has CDR1 MNHEY and CDR2 SMNVEV (reference sequence). The CDR3 has 15 residues. V dropped 2 bases and J dropped 5 bases, with 14 bases sitting between them. The donors were all healthy and Caucasian. Via MiXCR, TCRdb re-called the 5' RACE reads, giving one row per CDR3 protein. Here the sample spans roughly 190,000 distinct CDR3 sequences, about 16% being singletons. General observations from the study: Reduced insertions were recorded for abundant cord blood beta clonotypes, with no such pattern in memory repertoires.

Separately, the same data were catalogued under a study of T cells expressing NK-cell markers. As that study records: Eight donors were sequenced, of whom seven were HCMV-seropositive, while the remaining one was HCMV-seronegative. A few donors' CD3+CD56-NKG2C+ cells were dominated by the same clonotypes.

V gene TRBV27 combines with J gene TRBJ2-3; TRBD2 is a possible D gene (7 bases). The receptor's source is a woman aged 18-29 years in good health. What was sequenced was CD8+ T cells sorted from blood. The CDR3, as DNA: TGTGCCAGCAGTTTAAAGGGGCGGGGGCTAGATACGCAGTATTTT. It yields the protein CASSLKGRGLDTQYF.